These T cell receptor beta chains were read from a single sample in a study of blood T cell repertoires in COVID-19. Sequenced by immunoSEQ multiplex PCR; TCRdb stores in-frame clones only, minus some. The sample includes a few hundred thousand clones, approximately 87% seen only once; the top ten take 1.5% to 2.5%. The sequenced sample consisted of PBMCs or T cells enriched from blood (not recorded which). Receptor source: a middle-aged man in a cohort exposed to, infected with or recovered from COVID-19 (not recorded which). The CDR3 runs from the conserved cysteine through the conserved F or W. Each record gives: V gene, clone size, D gene, J gene, CDR3 protein, CDR3 DNA. D genes are given only for firm matches. Clone size is not always given. Where it is, it says once, few, many or a class for expanded clones.

TRBV2	NA	NA	TRBJ1-5	CASSEGGAGQPQHF	TGTGCCAGCAGTGAAGGGGGTGCGGGTCAGCCCCAGCATTTT
TRBV3-1/TRBV3-2	NA	NA	TRBJ1-3	CASAIQGSGNTIYF	TGTGCCAGCGCCATACAGGGCTCTGGAAACACCATATATTTT
TRBV7-7	NA	NA	TRBJ2-5	CASSLAPRGKTQYF	TGTGCCAGCAGCTTAGCGCCCAGGGGAAAGACCCAGTACTTC
TRBV11-1	NA	NA	TRBJ2-7	CASSVVGTKLYEQYF	TGTGCCAGCAGCGTAGTTGGGACAAAGCTTTACGAGCAGTACTTC
TRBV6-5	NA	TRBD1	TRBJ2-1	CASSYLRTGRPEQFF	TGTGCCAGCAGTTACCTCCGGACAGGTCGACCTGAGCAGTTCTTC
TRBV11-2	NA	NA	TRBJ1-4	CASSPFGRTNEKLFF	TGTGCCAGCAGCCCCTTCGGCAGGACTAATGAAAAACTGTTTTTT
TRBV18	few	TRBD1	TRBJ1-2	CASSTGEDGYTF	TGTGCCAGCTCAACAGGGGAGGATGGCTACACCTTC
TRBV7-8	NA	TRBD1	TRBJ1-5	CASTRTPVTGKSQPQHF	TGTGCCAGCACCCGAACCCCCGTGACAGGGAAGTCACAGCCCCAGCATTTT
TRBV5-4	NA	NA	TRBJ2-5	CASSFKTQETQYF	TGTGCCAGCAGCTTTAAGACTCAAGAGACCCAGTACTTC
TRBV13	NA	NA	TRBJ2-1	CASSLRGWGQYLYNEQFF	TGTGCCAGCAGCTTACGAGGGTGGGGGCAGTACCTTTACAATGAGCAGTTCTTC
TRBV5-1	NA	NA	TRBJ2-7	CASSPGTPLYEQYF	TGCGCCAGCAGCCCGGGGACTCCCCTCTACGAGCAGTACTTC
TRBV19	NA	NA	TRBJ2-3	CASSTFQGTDTQYF	TGTGCCAGTAGTACGTTCCAGGGGACAGATACGCAGTATTTT
TRBV30	NA	TRBD1	TRBJ1-1	CAWRPGQGFSRTEAFF	TGTGCCTGGAGGCCGGGACAGGGCTTTTCTAGAACTGAAGCTTTCTTT
TRBV5-1	once	NA	TRBJ2-2	CATPGPGERSGELFF	TGCGCCACCCCCGGGCCGGGAGAGCGGAGCGGGGAGCTGTTTTTT
TRBV5-1	NA	NA	TRBJ2-1	CASSVSGSSYNEQFF	TGCGCCAGCAGCGTTTCCGGGAGCTCCTACAATGAGCAGTTCTTC
TRBV10-3	NA	NA	TRBJ1-3	CAISAGVSSGNTIYF	TGTGCCATCAGCGCAGGGGTGAGCTCTGGAAACACCATATATTTT
TRBV9	NA	TRBD1	TRBJ1-6	CASSVKTGDSPLHF	TGTGCCAGCAGCGTCAAGACAGGGGATTCACCCCTCCACTTT
TRBV28	NA	TRBD1	TRBJ1-6	CASSSGQLGGTLHF	TGTGCCAGCAGTTCGGGACAGCTCGGGGGAACCCTCCACTTT
TRBV24-1	NA	TRBD2	TRBJ2-1	CATASSGGTEEQFF	TGTGCCACCGCGTCCAGCGGGGGGACGGAGGAGCAGTTCTTC
TRBV7-3	NA	TRBD2	TRBJ2-3	CASSLGLAGDTQYF	TGTGCCAGCAGCTTGGGACTAGCGGGAGATACGCAGTATTTT
TRBV28	once	TRBD2	TRBJ2-7	CASSPKGLAGNEQYF	TGTGCCAGCAGCCCCAAGGGACTAGCGGGGAACGAGCAGTACTTC
TRBV4-1	NA	TRBD2	TRBJ2-1	CASRLLGGRAHEQFF	TGCGCCAGCAGGCTTCTGGGCGGGAGGGCCCATGAGCAGTTCTTC
TRBV2	NA	NA	TRBJ2-5	CASRADSQETQYF	TGTGCCAGCAGAGCGGACAGTCAAGAGACCCAGTACTTC
TRBV27	NA	TRBD2	TRBJ2-3	CASSLSAGGPTDTQYF	TGTGCCAGCAGTTTATCGGCGGGAGGCCCAACAGATACGCAGTATTTT
TRBV10-1	NA	TRBD1	TRBJ2-7	CASSAETGGAEQYF	TGCGCCAGCAGTGCGGAGACAGGGGGCGCCGAGCAGTACTTC
TRBV6-5	NA	TRBD1	TRBJ2-7	CASRGTGGVYEQYF	TGTGCCAGCAGGGGGACAGGGGGTGTCTACGAGCAGTACTTC
TRBV15	NA	TRBD1	TRBJ2-5	CATSTRDRGVETQYF	TGTGCCACCAGCACCCGGGACAGGGGTGTCGAGACCCAGTACTTC
TRBV14	NA	NA	TRBJ2-4	CASSQDPSPGRNIQYF	TGTGCCAGCAGCCAAGACCCATCCCCAGGCCGGAACATTCAGTACTTC
TRBV7-6	NA	NA	TRBJ2-7	CASSLAAYSYEQYF	TGTGCCAGCAGCTTAGCGGCTTACTCCTACGAGCAGTACTTC
TRBV11-2	NA	TRBD2	TRBJ2-1	CASSLDAGGYNEQFF	TGTGCCAGCAGCTTAGATGCGGGAGGGTACAATGAGCAGTTCTTC
TRBV13	few	NA	TRBJ1-2	CASSQTPTNYGYTF	TGTGCCAGCAGCCAAACACCCACTAACTATGGCTACACCTTC
TRBV10-2	NA	NA	TRBJ2-7	CASSDPPYEQYF	TGCGCCAGCAGTGACCCCCCGTACGAGCAGTACTTC
TRBV10-3	NA	TRBD1	TRBJ1-2	CAISPNPGQGNGYTF	TGTGCCATCAGCCCCAACCCGGGACAGGGAAATGGCTACACCTTC
TRBV21-1	NA	NA	TRBJ2-1	CASSKEAYGSSYNEQFF	TGTGCCAGCAGCAAAGAGGCCTATGGGAGCTCCTACAATGAGCAGTTCTTC
TRBV28	NA	NA	TRBJ1-2	CASRTPQGNYGYTF	TGTGCCAGCAGAACCCCCCAGGGAAACTATGGCTACACCTTC
TRBV20-1	NA	NA	TRBJ2-1	CSASFRLTNEQFF	TGCAGTGCTAGTTTTAGACTCACCAATGAGCAGTTCTTC
TRBV10-3	NA	NA	TRBJ2-3	CAISDATSTDTQYF	TGTGCCATCAGTGACGCCACTAGCACAGATACGCAGTATTTT
TRBV4-2	few	NA	TRBJ1-1	CASSHRGRGGTEAFF	TGTGCCAGCAGCCACCGAGGTCGAGGCGGAACTGAAGCTTTCTTT
TRBV27	NA	TRBD1	TRBJ2-1	CASSFRYRGQTYNEQFF	TGTGCCAGCAGTTTCCGCTACAGGGGGCAGACCTACAATGAGCAGTTCTTC
TRBV5-1	NA	TRBD2	TRBJ2-3	CASSRSSGSGTQYF	TGCGCCAGCAGCCGTTCTAGCGGTTCGGGTACGCAGTATTTT
TRBV27	NA	TRBD2	TRBJ2-1	CASRPESLAGVHEQFF	TGTGCCAGCAGGCCTGAGTCCCTAGCGGGAGTTCATGAGCAGTTCTTC
TRBV5-6	NA	TRBD2	TRBJ2-7	CASSRKTSGSSNEQYF	TGTGCCAGCAGCAGGAAGACTAGCGGGAGCTCGAACGAGCAGTACTTC
TRBV14	once	TRBD1	TRBJ2-5	CASSQPGTGFETQYF	TGTGCCAGCAGCCAACCCGGGACAGGGTTTGAGACCCAGTACTTC
TRBV3-1/TRBV3-2	NA	TRBD1	TRBJ1-1	CASSQEGQGDEAFF	TGTGCCAGCAGCCAAGAGGGACAGGGGGATGAAGCTTTCTTT
TRBV2	NA	TRBD1	TRBJ2-1	CASTAGGAGNEQFF	TGTGCCAGCACCGCAGGGGGCGCGGGCAATGAGCAGTTCTTC
TRBV7-3	NA	TRBD2	TRBJ2-1	CASSLIGGSGSSYNEQFF	TGTGCCAGCAGCTTAATAGGGGGTAGCGGGAGCTCCTACAATGAGCAGTTCTTC
TRBV2	NA	TRBD2	TRBJ2-4	CAGLAGVGKNIQYF	TGTGCCGGCCTAGCGGGAGTTGGCAAAAACATTCAGTACTTC
TRBV7-9	NA	NA	TRBJ1-1	CASSLVTGGTEAFF	TGTGCCAGCAGCTTAGTGACGGGTGGGACTGAAGCTTTCTTT
TRBV5-1	NA	TRBD2	TRBJ2-1	CASSLGLAGGSLYNEQFF	TGCGCCAGCAGCTTGGGACTAGCGGGAGGGTCCCTATACAATGAGCAGTTCTTC
TRBV5-1	NA	NA	TRBJ2-7	CASSLGTQGLEQYF	TGCGCCAGCAGCTTGGGGACACAGGGCCTAGAGCAGTACTTC
TRBV3-1/TRBV3-2	NA	TRBD1	TRBJ2-3	CASSPPSTGNTQYF	TGTGCCAGCAGCCCACCATCGACAGGGAACACGCAGTATTTT